This TCR beta chain was documented in a study of T cells in Graves' hyperthyroidism and ophthalmopathy. TCR beta CDR3 regions were amplified from RNA. During a first-round RT-PCR of the TCR CDR3, the HTBI primer set was used. Each CDR3 protein gets one entry after TCRdb re-called the multiplex PCR reads with MiXCR. The sample shows more than 650,000 distinct CDR3 sequences, less than 15% of them seen only once. General study findings and limits: Ophthalmopathy was identified by the model a median around 6.9 months ahead of onset.

The V end lost 5 bases, the J end lost 1 base, and 12 bases lay between the germline ends. The CDR3 has 14 residues. Germline loops: CDR1 LNHDA, CDR2 SQIVND (reference sequence). For this clonotype: The antigen remains unidentified.

The material sequenced was blood. This TCR came from a woman between 18 and 29 years old with Graves' hyperthyroidism. The chain is built from TRBV19 and TRBJ2-7; D not certain. CDR3 residues: CASSYNLGSYEQYF. CDR3 bases: TGTGCCAGTAGTTACAACCTGGGTTCCTACGAGCAGTACTTC.